The 10 T cell receptor beta chains in this list originate from one sample, sequenced in a study of vaccination and CD4 T cells after COVID-19. Treatment: roughly nine-day PBMC culture with coronavirus spike peptide pools or control peptides (ViraFEST assay). Sequencing of cultured CD4+ T cell DNA used the Oncomine TCR Beta short-read assay. TCRdb re-called the PCR reads with MiXCR, one entry per CDR3 protein. The data hold 12,000 or so distinct CDR3 sequences, with over 40% observed a single time. No antigen is known for these receptors. Sequenced input: CD4+ T cells from blood, cultured in vitro. These receptors came from a human donor who had recovered from COVID-19.

This clonotype was observed a handful of times. This chain joins TRBV2 and TRBJ2-7; D might be TRBD1 (6 bases). The CDR3 covers 15 residues. V was pared by 2 bases and J by 7 bases, with 18 bases between. CDR1 is SNHLY, CDR2 FYNNEI, per germline. CDR3 sequence reads: CASSEQGQITGEQYF. Written as DNA, the CDR3 is TGTGCCAGCAGTGAACAGGGACAAATCACGGGGGAGCAGTACTTC. The entire variable domain, with the rest obtained from reference TRBV2 and TRBJ2-7, is as follows: EPEVTQTPSHQVTQMGQEVILRCVPISNHLYFYWYRQILGQKVEFLVSFYNNEISEKSEIFDDQFSVERPDGSNFTLKIRSTKLEDSAMYFCASSEQGQITGEQYFGPGTRLTVT.

The CDR3 DNA follows: TGCAGTGCTAGACCTCCCTTCCGGGACGGAGTTTTAATGAACACTGAAGCTTTCTTT. Amino acids: CSARPPFRDGVLMNTEAFF. This chain joins TRBV20-1 and TRBJ1-1; weak D call: TRBD1 (5 bases). This CDR3 has 19 residues. The V end lost 2 bases, the J end lost 0 bases, and 25 bases lay between the germline ends. Per the germline V gene, CDR1 is DFQATT and CDR2 is SNEGSKA (reference sequence).

Points on this clonotype: At one of its ends the junction is not consistent with the germline gene, which may arise from a read error. The chain is built from TRBV19 and TRBJ2-7, with D perhaps being TRBD1 or TRBD2 (5 bases each). The germline CDR1 and CDR2 sequences are LNHDA and SQIVND (reference sequence). This CDR3 comprises 13 residues. This CDR3 reads CTSSGGAFYEQYF. The CDR3 DNA reads as TGTACCAGTAGTGGGGGAGCCTTCTACGAGCAGTACTTC.

This clonotype was observed a few times. The chain employs TRBV5-4 and TRBJ2-4, with 11 bases aligning to TRBD2. The ends lost 4 bases at V and 5 bases at J; junction bases unmatched: 5. The V gene's germline CDR1 is SGHNT and CDR2 YYREEE (reference sequence). The CDR3 is 15 residues long. In DNA, the CDR3 is TGTGCCAGCAGCAGGATTAGCGGGGGGGAAAACATTCAGTACTTC. It specifies CASSRISGGENIQYF.

The genes are TRBV30 and TRBJ1-6, with 7 bases fitting TRBD1. J gave up 3 bases and V 2 bases, and 4 bases lay outside the gene matches. The CDR3 contains 15 residues. Germline loops: CDR1 GTSNPN, CDR2 SVGIG (reference sequence). CDR3: CAWSPRQGYNSPLHF. The DNA for the CDR3 is TGTGCCTGGAGTCCCCGACAGGGCTATAATTCACCCCTCCACTTT. The variable domain in full, with the rest retrieved from reference TRBV30 and TRBJ1-6, is SQTIHQWPATLVQPVGSPLSLECTVEGTSNPNLYWYRQAAGRGLQLLFYSVGIGQISSEVPQNLSASRPQDRQFILSSKKLLLSDSGFYLCAWSPRQGYNSPLHFGNGTRLTVT.

The V and J genes are TRBV30 and TRBJ1-1; TRBD1 is a possible D gene (5 bases). V was shortened by 3 bases and J by 1 base, with 15 bases between the two germline ends. Per germline, CDR1 GTSNPN and CDR2 SVGIG (reference sequence). This CDR3 is 15 amino acids long. Here the CDR3 DNA reads TGTGCCTGGAGCGGGGGGGAAGGAAGGAACACTGAAGCTTTCTTT. Translation: CAWSGGEGRNTEAFF.

The chain carries TRBV20-1 and TRBJ1-3; a possible D gene is TRBD1 (5 bases). The CDR3 is made up of 14 amino acids. Trimming left V 5 bases short and J 2 bases short, with 13 bases between. CDR1 is DFQATT, CDR2 SNEGSKA, per germline (reference sequence). This CDR3 reads CSALPTRAGNTIYF. CDR3 nucleotides: TGCAGTGCTCTCCCCACCAGGGCTGGAAACACCATATATTTT.

In its sample, this clonotype was seen a few times. The chain carries TRBV11-3 and TRBJ1-3, with 9 bases fitting TRBD1. V dropped 5 bases and J dropped 0; count of bases not matched to a gene: 8. Germline V CDR1 and CDR2: SGHNT, YENEEA. The CDR3 extends over 17 amino acids. CDR3 loop: CASSPRTGDSSGNTIYF. The CDR3 nucleotides read TGTGCCAGCAGCCCACGGACAGGGGATAGCTCTGGAAACACCATATATTTT.

The chain recombines TRBV7-2 with TRBJ1-6; D perhaps matches TRBD1 (6 bases). In germline, CDR1 is SGHTA, CDR2 FQGNSA. The CDR3 has 14 residues. Trimming stripped 5 bases from V and 5 bases from J, with 10 bases between. CDR3 sequence: CASSPQGNNSPLHF. In nucleotides, the CDR3 is TGTGCCAGCAGCCCACAGGGTAATAATTCACCCCTCCACTTT.

The rearrangement links TRBV30 to TRBJ2-1, with TRBD1 identical over 7 bases. CDR1 and CDR2 from the germline V gene are GTSNPN and SVGIG (reference sequence). The junction had 4 bases not matched to a gene; V was cut back by 3 bases and J by 5 bases. The CDR3 consists of 13 residues. The CDR3 bases are TGTGCCTGGAGCGACAGGGTTGACAATGAGCAGTTCTTC. This gives the protein CAWSDRVDNEQFF.